The clone carrying this T cell receptor beta chain was seen at least ten times. Its specificity is not known. Unique molecular identifiers were incorporated during preparation of the TCRbeta library. One entry per CDR3 protein results from TCRdb running MiXCR on the PCR reads. The sample holds 95,000 to 120,000 distinct CDR3 sequences, roughly 6.1% seen once. This entry belongs to a study of T-cell reconstitution after alpha-beta-depleted transplantation in children. Study-wide findings and caveats: Among T cells one year after transplant, newly produced cells accounted for most counts and diversity. The origin of alpha-beta T cells about two months after transplant was reportedly several hundred expanded graft clones. Several patients had high TCRbeta diversity at day 60; it came from surviving recipient T cells and thymic progenitors.

This TCR was sampled from a male patient between 2 and 10 years old who had a stem cell transplant for acute lymphoblastic leukemia, so the T cells may come from the graft donor. The material sequenced was PBMCs, mostly from graft donor cells, taken 360 days after TCRalphabeta/CD19-depleted stem cell transplant.

The CDR3 region has the DNA TGCGCCAGCAGTGAGAGACAGGGGGAGGCCGGGGAGCTGTTTTTT. As protein: CASSERQGEAGELFF. This chain joins TRBV5-1 and TRBJ2-2, with 9 bases that match TRBD1. Germline CDR1 reads SGHRS; CDR2 reads YFSETQ. Losses at the gene ends were 5 bases for V and 6 bases for J; bases not matched to a gene: 8. The CDR3 totals 15 residues.